This entry lists 25 T cell receptor beta chains sequenced from one sample in a study of T cells in women clearing cervical HPV infection. The table came from immunoSEQ multiplex PCR; TCRdb's copy has only in-frame clones and leaves some out. The listing contains roughly 30,000 clones. The sample taken for sequencing was blood buffy coat. The source of these receptors is a woman between 18 and 70 years old with a cervical HPV16 infection that either progressed to CIN3+ or cleared (not recorded which).

As regards this clone: Coverage ceases 3 residues before the CDR3 finishes, and the germline J gene fills in the end. The J gene is TRBJ2-5, the V gene TRBV6-4; 10 bases are a match to TRBD1. The CDR3 runs 16 residues. With V trimmed by 6 bases and J by 3 bases, 10 bases remained unmatched. CDR1 is MRHNA and CDR2 is SNTAGT in the germline V gene. CDR3 bases read: TGTGCCAGCAGAGAGAAGAAAGGGACAGGGGAAGAGACC. Amino acids: CASREKKGTGEET. The full CDR3 protein is CASREKKGTGEETQYF.

Comments on this clone: Read data end 3 residues before the CDR3 end; the end is taken from the germline J gene. This rearrangement joins TRBV7-9 to TRBJ2-2; maybe TRBD1 (5 bases). The germline V gene encodes CDR1 SEHNR and CDR2 FQNEAQ (reference sequence). The CDR3 is 14 amino acids. Incomplete CDR3 DNA: TGTGCCAGCAGCTTGAACTCTGGGGCCAACGTG. As protein: CASSLNSGANV. The entire CDR3 protein is CASSLNSGANVLFF.

On this clone: The missing CDR3 end, 3 residues past where the read stops, is filled in from the germline J gene. The chain has TRBV6-2 or TRBV6-3 and TRBJ2-7; the D gene is possibly TRBD1 (5 bases). The germline CDR1 and CDR2 sequences are MNHEY and SVGEGT. The CDR3 extends over 16 amino acids. With 10 bases removed from V and 0 bases from J, the gap between germline ends came to 22 bases. This CDR3 is CAISTSLGVLSYEQYF. Partial CDR3 DNA: TGTGCCATCTCGACGTCCCTAGGGGTCCTCTCCTACGAG.

On this clone: The sequence runs out 3 residues before the end of the CDR3; the remainder is reconstructed from the germline J gene. V is TRBV9 and J is TRBJ2-3, with 11 nucleotides matching TRBD2. V trimming: 4 bases; J trimming: 2 bases; junction bases outside the gene matches: 6. The CDR3 covers 16 residues. CDR1 is SGDLS, CDR2 YYNGEE, per germline. The CDR3 is CASSSGLAVDTDTQYF. The sequenced CDR3 bases are TGTGCCAGCAGCTCGGGACTAGCGGTAGACACAGATACG.

With regard to this clone: The read halts 3 residues ahead of the CDR3 end, with the missing end drawn from the germline J gene. The V gene is TRBV5-1, the J gene TRBJ2-2, with D possibly being TRBD1 or TRBD2 (5 bases each). This CDR3 has 16 amino acids. Between the trimmed V and J ends, which lost 0 bases and 5 bases, there was a span of 14 bases. Germline V gene sequence: CDR1 SGHRS, CDR2 YFSETQ. Incomplete CDR3 DNA: TGCGCCAGCAGCTTGGCCGGGCAGAGGGGAACCGGGGAG. Its protein product is CASSLAGQRGTGE. The entire CDR3 sequence reads CASSLAGQRGTGELFF.

To note about this clone: The CDR3 is cut off 3 residues early in the read; its end comes from the germline J gene. This rearrangement joins TRBV11-2 to TRBJ2-5; the D is unclear. Trimming left V 0 bases short and J 0 bases short, with 8 bases between. The germline CDR1 and CDR2 sequences are SGHAT and FQNNGV. The CDR3 covers 15 residues. The CDR3 DNA, read in part, is TGTGCCAGCAGCTTAGATCCCCGGTACCAAGAGACC. Amino acid sequence: CASSLDPRYQET. Given in full, the CDR3 is CASSLDPRYQETQYF.

Remarks on this clone: The sequenced fragment ends 3 residues before the CDR3 boundary, so the rest is inferred from the germline J gene. The chain combines TRBV7-9 with TRBJ1-1, with a tentative D call TRBD1 (6 bases). This CDR3 is 14 amino acids long. V lost 5 bases, J lost 4 bases, and 14 bases lay in between. Per germline, CDR1 SEHNR and CDR2 FQNEAQ (reference sequence). The part of the CDR3 DNA that was read is TGTGCCAGCAGCCCAAATACAGGGAGCACTGAA. This gives the protein CASSPNTGSTE. The complete CDR3 sequence is CASSPNTGSTEAFF.

Concerning this clone: The read gets to within 3 residues of the CDR3 end, and the germline J gene fills in the rest. The chain links TRBV10-3 to TRBJ1-2, with D tentatively TRBD1 (6 bases). The ends were cut back, 0 bases at V and 5 bases at J, with 25 bases in the middle. CDR3 length equals 19 residues. Per the germline V gene, CDR1 is ENHRY and CDR2 is SYGVKD. The CDR3 reads CAISESLGKDRVNFYGYTF. The covered CDR3 bases are TGTGCCATCAGTGAGTCCCTAGGGAAGGACAGAGTCAACTTTTATGGC.

Details on this clone: The CDR3 goes on 3 residues after the read ends, and that part is filled in from the germline J gene. The chain joins TRBV19 to TRBJ2-1, with a weak D call TRBD2 (6 bases). V shed 6 bases and J shed 6 bases, with 12 bases lying between them. Per germline, CDR1 LNHDA and CDR2 SQIVND (reference sequence). This CDR3 has 13 amino acids. CDR3 in amino acids: CASRGLGSNEQFF. Incomplete CDR3 DNA: TGTGCCAGTAGGGGACTTGGGTCCAATGAG.

Regarding this clone: The read terminates 3 residues before the CDR3 end, so the remaining end is supplied by the germline J gene. The chain is built from TRBV20-1 and TRBJ2-7; 7 bases fit TRBD1. CDR1 is DFQATT, CDR2 SNEGSKA, per germline (reference sequence). J was trimmed by 3 bases and V by 5 bases; bases with no gene match: 10. The CDR3 extends over 14 amino acids. The CDR3 region is CSAPTQGDFYEQYF. Incomplete CDR3 DNA: TGCAGTGCTCCAACGCAGGGGGATTTCTACGAG.

In regard to this clone: The missing CDR3 end, 3 residues past where the read stops, is filled in from the germline J gene. The gene calls are TRBV27 and TRBJ2-1; 11 nucleotides line up with TRBD2. Germline assignment: CDR1 MNHEY and CDR2 SMNVEV (reference sequence). CDR3 length equals 15 residues. Trimming cost V 6 bases and J 4 bases; bases outside gene matches: 5. CDR3 sequence reads: CASSLLAGGYNEQFF. Partial CDR3 DNA: TGTGCCAGCAGCCTGCTAGCGGGAGGTTACAATGAG.

Details on this clone: The CDR3 is cut off 3 residues early in the read; its end comes from the germline J gene. The chain couples TRBV18 to TRBJ1-4, with 7 bases fitting TRBD1. With 7 bases clipped from V and 0 bases from J, the junction kept 8 bases outside the gene matches. CDR1 and CDR2 (germline): KGHSH, LQKENI. This CDR3 region has 16 residues. The DNA read from the CDR3 is TGTGCCAGCTTAACCGGGACAGCGGCAACTAATGAAAAA. Amino acid sequence: CASLTGTAATNEK. In full, the CDR3 is CASLTGTAATNEKLFF.

Comment on this clone: The read stops 3 residues short of the end of the CDR3; the missing end is completed from the germline J gene. The chain is built from TRBV2 and TRBJ2-7, with 13 bases fitting TRBD2. From germline, CDR1 is SNHLY and CDR2 FYNNEI. The length of the CDR3 is 14 residues. Trimming at V came to 7 bases and at J to 2 bases, leaving 2 bases not matched to a gene. The part of the CDR3 DNA that was read is TGTGCCAGCAATGGACTAGCGGGGGCCTACGAG. Its translation: CASNGLAGAYE. The full CDR3 reads CASNGLAGAYEQYF.

On this clone itself: The CDR3 is cut off 3 residues early in the read; its end comes from the germline J gene. The chain recombines TRBV10-2 with TRBJ2-4, with D maybe TRBD1 (6 bases). This CDR3 has 16 amino acids. The V gene lost 3 bases and the J gene lost 2 bases, with 14 bases spanning the gap. The germline V gene encodes CDR1 WSHSY and CDR2 SAAADI. The CDR3 sequence is CASSDFGGATKNIQYF. The DNA read from the CDR3 is TGCGCCAGCAGTGATTTTGGGGGCGCGACCAAAAACATT.

Concerning this clone: From the germline J gene comes the end of the CDR3, since the read stops 3 residues before it. V and J are TRBV14 and TRBJ1-1; D not resolved. The CDR3 sequence is 12 residues long. CDR1 SGHDN and CDR2 FVKESK come from the germline V gene. The CDR3 sequence is CASSQVSYLAFF. Partial CDR3 DNA: TGTGCCAGCAGCCAAGTCAGTTATCTG.

Remarks on this clone: The read finishes 3 residues shy of the CDR3 end, and the germline J gene is used to complete it. The V call is TRBV19, the J call TRBJ2-4; no definite D call. The V gene's germline CDR1 is LNHDA and CDR2 SQIVND (reference sequence). The CDR3 consists of 14 residues. This chain's CDR3 is CASSILALNYGQYF. The CDR3 DNA, read in part, is TGTGCCAGTAGTATACTGGCCCTAAACTATGGT.

A word on this clone: The missing CDR3 end, 3 residues past where the read stops, is filled in from the germline J gene. The genes are TRBV20-1 and TRBJ2-4, with D perhaps TRBD1 (6 bases). The germline V gene encodes CDR1 DFQATT and CDR2 SNEGSKA (reference sequence). Deletions cut 1 base from V and 8 bases from J, with 18 bases between. The CDR3 covers 15 residues. CDR3 sequence: CSARVLGQLHDIQYF. The CDR3 bases that were read are TGCAGTGCTAGAGTATTGGGACAACTACACGACATT.

Concerning this clone itself: The observed sequence ends 3 residues before the CDR3 terminus, with the missing tail filled in from the germline J gene. The rearrangement links TRBV5-4 to TRBJ2-7, with a tentative D call TRBD2 (6 bases). The germline gives CDR1 SGHNT, CDR2 YYREEE (reference sequence). The CDR3 is 13 amino acids. The V gene lost 4 bases and the J gene lost 5 bases, with 13 bases spanning the gap. The CDR3 bases that were read are TGTGCCAGCAGCGCGGGGCGGGCCAACGAG. Protein product: CASSAGRANE. The whole CDR3 protein reads CASSAGRANEQYF.

Concerning this clone: The read halts 3 residues ahead of the CDR3 end, with the missing end drawn from the germline J gene. V and J are TRBV5-1 and TRBJ2-5, with 9 nucleotides matching TRBD1. After removal of 0 bases from V and 5 bases from J, the junction contained 5 bases not matched to a gene. This CDR3 region has 15 residues. CDR1 and CDR2 (germline): SGHRS, YFSETQ. This CDR3 is CASSLGDRVGETQYF. The CDR3 bases that were read are TGCGCCAGCAGCTTGGGGGACAGGGTAGGGGAGACC. Using reference TRBV5-1 and TRBJ2-5 for the parts outside the CDR3, the full variable domain is KAGVTQTPRYLIKTRGQQVTLSCSPISGHRSVSWYQQTPGQGLQFLFEYFSETQRNKGNFPGRFSGRQFSNSRSEMNVSTLELGDSALYLCASSLGDRVGETQYFGPGTRLLVL.

About this clone itself: The missing CDR3 end, 3 residues past where the read stops, is filled in from the germline J gene. The chain joins TRBV5-6 to TRBJ1-2, with D unclear. V shed 5 bases and J shed 6 bases, with 14 bases lying between them. The V gene's germline CDR1 is SGHDT and CDR2 YYEEEE. This CDR3 has 13 amino acids. The CDR3 loop reads CASSPIVRDGYTF. Partial CDR3 DNA: TGTGCCAGCAGTCCTATTGTCCGGGATGGC.

Remarks on this clone: The read comes to an end 3 residues before the CDR3 does, leaving the germline J gene to fill in the end. The genes are TRBV19 and TRBJ1-6; D unresolved. The CDR3 sequence is 14 residues long. V was clipped by 1 base and J by 9 bases, with 10 bases between them. Germline V gives CDR1 LNHDA, CDR2 SQIVND (reference sequence). CDR3 in amino acids: CASSIGTRSSPLHF. The DNA read from the CDR3 is TGTGCCAGTAGTATAGGGACTAGGAGTTCACCC. Looking up the rest from reference TRBV19 and TRBJ1-6 gives the full variable domain: DGGITQSPKYLFRKEGQNVTLSCEQNLNHDAMYWYRQDPGQGLRLIYYSQIVNDFQKGDIAEGYSVSREKKESFPLTVTSAQKNPTAFYLCASSIGTRSSPLHFGNGTRLTVT.

Concerning this clone itself: The read is 3 residues too short to cover the CDR3 end, so that end is filled in from the germline J gene. Additional DNA sequences in this sample encode the identical CDR3. This chain links TRBV30 with TRBJ1-3; 8 bases align to TRBD1. Per the germline V gene, CDR1 is GTSNPN and CDR2 is SVGIG (reference sequence). This CDR3 is 15 amino acids long. The J segment lost 0 bases and the V segment lost 2 bases, leaving 3 bases of the junction unmatched. CDR3 bases read: TGTGCCTGGAGTCGAGGACAGGGCTCTGGAAACACC. It is translated as CAWSRGQGSGNT. The CDR3 in its entirety is CAWSRGQGSGNTIYF.

A word on this clone: The DNA ends 3 residues before the CDR3 does, and the rest of the CDR3 is filled in from the germline J gene. The chain recombines TRBV7-6 with TRBJ2-7, with 11 bases identical to TRBD1. Unmatched junction bases numbered 6, after V lost 5 bases and J lost 6 bases. The germline CDR1 and CDR2 sequences are SGHVS and FNYEAQ. The CDR3 contains 14 residues. CDR3 DNA, as far as it was read: TGTGCCAGCAGCCCGGACAGGGGGCGCATCGAG. Amino acid sequence: CASSPDRGRIE. The CDR3 in full is CASSPDRGRIEQYF.

Turning to this clone: The CDR3 is cut off 3 residues early in the read; its end comes from the germline J gene. This chain links TRBV19 with TRBJ2-3; TRBD2 agrees at 10 bases. The CDR3 totals 14 residues. Germline trimming cut 5 bases from V and 5 bases from J; bases unmatched to any gene: 4. From germline, CDR1 is LNHDA and CDR2 SQIVND (reference sequence). CDR3 DNA (partial): TGTGCCAGTAGTCCAGCGGGAGGGTTAGATACG. Residues: CASSPAGGLDT. The entire CDR3 protein is CASSPAGGLDTQYF.

A word on this clone: The sequenced fragment ends 3 residues before the CDR3 boundary, so the rest is inferred from the germline J gene. The J gene is TRBJ2-3, the V gene TRBV7-9; tentative D call: TRBD1 (6 bases). Germline assignment: CDR1 SEHNR and CDR2 FQNEAQ (reference sequence). There are 15 residues in the CDR3. The CDR3 here is CASSLDSGVIQPQYF. The part of the CDR3 DNA that was read is TGTGCCAGCAGCTTAGATTCAGGGGTGATTCAGCCG.